A selection of T cell receptor beta chains follows, all from one sample in a study of shared clonotypes between healthy human individuals. The protocol was immunoSEQ multiplex PCR, while the TCRdb copy is restricted to in-frame clones and leaves out a portion. The table includes 900,000 to 1,200,000 clones, 75% to 85% detected once. The sequencing sample was made of memory CD4+ T cells from PBMCs. The receptor source for this set is a man between 18 and 35 years old in good health. Some clones in this sample may be carry-over from other donors' samples. CDR3s include the opening cysteine and the closing phenylalanine or tryptophan. Fields, in order: clone size, D gene, V gene, J gene, CDR3 protein, CDR3 DNA. A D gene is named only where the DNA matches it firmly. Size values are once, few and many counts, or a class for expanded clones, and some rows have none.

.,TRBD1,TRBV5-1,TRBJ1-5,CASSTTGDSNQPQHF,TGCGCCAGCAGCACAACAGGGGATAGCAATCAGCCCCAGCATTTT
.,.,TRBV4-3,TRBJ2-6,CASSPGTYFSGANVLTF,TGCGCCAGCAGCCCGGGGACCTACTTCTCTGGGGCCAACGTCCTGACTTTC
.,.,TRBV7-2,TRBJ2-3,CASSLGNYRDTQYF,TGTGCCAGCAGCTTAGGTAACTACCGGGATACGCAGTATTTT
.,.,TRBV15,TRBJ1-1,CATSISVDTEAFF,TGTGCCACCAGCATATCGGTGGACACTGAAGCTTTCTTT
.,TRBD1,TRBV5-1,TRBJ2-1,CASSLVFGTGENEQFF,TGCGCCAGCAGCTTGGTTTTCGGGACAGGGGAAAATGAGCAGTTCTTC
.,.,TRBV4-3,TRBJ2-2,CASSQDPGVGAYTGELFF,TGCGCCAGCAGCCAAGATCCGGGAGTGGGGGCGTACACCGGGGAGCTGTTTTTT
.,TRBD1,TRBV7-9,TRBJ2-3,CASSYGQGGSDTQYF,TGTGCCAGCAGCTATGGACAGGGGGGGTCCGATACGCAGTATTTT
few,TRBD2,TRBV7-8,TRBJ2-7,CASSLVAGAYEQYF,TGTGCCAGCAGCTTAGTAGCGGGGGCCTACGAGCAGTACTTC
.,.,TRBV28,TRBJ2-2,CASLPETGNTGELFF,TGTGCCAGCCTTCCCGAGACGGGGAACACCGGGGAGCTGTTTTTT
.,TRBD2,TRBV19,TRBJ2-7,CASSSAASGRWYEQYF,TGTGCCAGTAGTTCGGCGGCTAGCGGGAGATGGTACGAGCAGTACTTC
.,.,TRBV18,TRBJ2-1,CASSPLGQYNEQFF,TGTGCCAGCTCACCTCTTGGACAGTACAATGAGCAGTTCTTC
.,.,TRBV30,TRBJ2-5,CAWVGETQYF,TGTGCCTGGGTAGGCGAGACCCAGTACTTC
.,.,TRBV7-9,TRBJ1-6,CASSRTGNSPLHF,TGTGCCAGCAGCCGGACGGGGAATTCACCCCTCCACTTT
.,.,TRBV7-6,TRBJ1-1,CASSSDIGVAFF,TGTGCCAGCAGCTCAGATATAGGGGTAGCTTTCTTT
.,.,TRBV29-1,TRBJ2-3,CSGPLITQADTQYF,TGCAGCGGCCCTCTAATCACACAGGCAGATACGCAGTATTTT
.,.,TRBV28,TRBJ2-5,CASSFGQATQYF,TGTGCCAGCAGTTTTGGGCAAGCGACCCAGTACTTC
.,.,TRBV5-8,TRBJ1-1,CASSLVSGVLMNTEAFF,TGTGCCAGCAGCTTGGTTTCAGGGGTGTTGATGAACACTGAAGCTTTCTTT
.,TRBD1,TRBV10-3,TRBJ1-1,CAIRGQENTEAFF,TGTGCCATCAGGGGACAGGAGAACACTGAAGCTTTCTTT
many,.,TRBV2,TRBJ2-3,CASSARRHSTDTQYF,TGTGCCAGCAGTGCGCGGCGGCATTCCACAGATACGCAGTATTTT
.,TRBD1,TRBV4-2,TRBJ2-7,CASSQGHTGTGAYEQYF,TGTGCCAGCAGCCAAGGGCATACCGGGACAGGGGCCTACGAGCAGTACTTC
.,TRBD2,TRBV5-1,TRBJ2-2,CASSSGTSATNTGELFF,TGCGCCAGCAGCTCAGGGACTAGCGCGACGAACACCGGGGAGCTGTTTTTT